This section outlines one T cell receptor (beta chain) sequence together with its context. This sample was taken from a study of blood T cells in healthy people across ages. A second PCR, run for roughly 7 to 11 cycles, used a sample-barcoded 5' primer plus a J-beta primer mix. MiXCR, applied by TCRdb to the 5' RACE reads, yields one record per CDR3 protein. The sample holds over a million distinct CDR3 sequences, 42% seen once. The germline V gene encodes CDR1 SNHLY and CDR2 FYNNEI. This CDR3 contains 11 residues. Trimming took off 2 bases at V and 10 bases at J, with 8 bases between the two ends. The clonotype comes from a woman between 18 and 29 years old in good health. This chain links TRBV2 with TRBJ2-5; no clear D. Sample: blood. DNA of the CDR3: TGTGCCAGCAGTGAAATGGATTACCAGTACTTC. This codes for CASSEMDYQYF.